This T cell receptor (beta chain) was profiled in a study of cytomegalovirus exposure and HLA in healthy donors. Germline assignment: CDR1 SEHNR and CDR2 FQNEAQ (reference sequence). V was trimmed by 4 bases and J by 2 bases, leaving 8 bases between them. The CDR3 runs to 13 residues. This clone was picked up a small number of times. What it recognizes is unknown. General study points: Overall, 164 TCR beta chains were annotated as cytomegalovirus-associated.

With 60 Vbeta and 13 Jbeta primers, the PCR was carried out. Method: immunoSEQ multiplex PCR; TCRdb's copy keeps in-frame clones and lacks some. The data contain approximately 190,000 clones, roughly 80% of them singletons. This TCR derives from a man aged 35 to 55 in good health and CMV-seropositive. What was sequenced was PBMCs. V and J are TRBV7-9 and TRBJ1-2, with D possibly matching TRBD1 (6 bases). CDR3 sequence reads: CASSYGQNYGYTF. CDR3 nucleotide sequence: TGTGCCAGCAGCTACGGACAGAACTATGGCTACACCTTC.